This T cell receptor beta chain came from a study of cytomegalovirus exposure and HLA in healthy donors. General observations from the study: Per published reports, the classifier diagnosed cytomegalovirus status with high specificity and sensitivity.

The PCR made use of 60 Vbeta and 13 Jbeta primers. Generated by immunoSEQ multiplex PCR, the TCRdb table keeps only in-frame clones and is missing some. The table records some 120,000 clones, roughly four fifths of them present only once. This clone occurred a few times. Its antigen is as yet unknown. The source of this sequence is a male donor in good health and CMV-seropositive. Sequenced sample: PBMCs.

CDR3 nucleotide sequence: TGTGCCAGCAGCGCCCGACAGGGGGGGGGTGGGACAGATACGCAGTATTTT. Encoded protein: CASSARQGGGGTDTQYF. The rearrangement uses TRBV7-3 and TRBJ2-3, with 9 positions matching TRBD1. CDR3 length: 17 amino acids. Germline values: CDR1 SGHTA, CDR2 FQGTGA. V lost 5 bases and J lost 3; bases outside the gene matches: 12.